This record covers a single TCR beta chain. This record belongs to a study of blood T cell repertoires in COVID-19. Study information: T cells, B-cell-depleted T cells, or PBMCs supplied cDNA or gDNA.

CDR1 and CDR2 from the germline V gene are GTSNPN and SVGIG (reference sequence). CDR3 length: 13 amino acids. V lost 5 bases and J lost 9, with 19 bases in between. Recruits, aged roughly 18 to 95 years, lived in 24 US areas. Participants reported their clinical history, and cohort assignment relied on those reports. TCRdb's copy holds only in-frame clones and misses some; the assay was immunoSEQ multiplex PCR. The sample includes some 200,000 clones, roughly 89% seen only once; the top ten take about a tenth. The chain recombines TRBV30 with TRBJ1-2; TRBD1 might be the D (5 bases). Sequenced material: PBMCs or T cells enriched from blood (not recorded which). The sequence was obtained from a man in his late teens or twenties with acute COVID-19. The CDR3 coding sequence is TGTGCCTGGCACGTCGGGGGGAAACAAAGCTACACCTTC. This gives the protein CAWHVGGKQSYTF.